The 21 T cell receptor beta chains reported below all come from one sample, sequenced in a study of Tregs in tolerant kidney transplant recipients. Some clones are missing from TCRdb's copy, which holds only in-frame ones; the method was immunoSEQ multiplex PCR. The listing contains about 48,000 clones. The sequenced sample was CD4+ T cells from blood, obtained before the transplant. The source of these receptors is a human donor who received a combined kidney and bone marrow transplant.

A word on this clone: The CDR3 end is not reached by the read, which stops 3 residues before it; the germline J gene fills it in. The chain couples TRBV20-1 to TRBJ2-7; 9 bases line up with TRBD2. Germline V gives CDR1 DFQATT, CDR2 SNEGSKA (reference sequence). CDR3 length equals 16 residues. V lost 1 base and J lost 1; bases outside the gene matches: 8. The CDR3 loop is CSARAPLAGGSYEQYF. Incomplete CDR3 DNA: TGCAGTGCTAGAGCCCCTTTGGCGGGAGGGTCCTACGAG.

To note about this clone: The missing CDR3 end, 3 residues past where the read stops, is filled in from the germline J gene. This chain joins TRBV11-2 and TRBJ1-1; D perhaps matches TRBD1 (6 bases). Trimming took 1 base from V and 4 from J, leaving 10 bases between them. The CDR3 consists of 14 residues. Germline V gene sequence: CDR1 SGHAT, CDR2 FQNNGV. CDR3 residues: CASSLGAGATEAFF. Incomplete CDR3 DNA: TGTGCCAGCAGCTTAGGGGCAGGGGCCACTGAA. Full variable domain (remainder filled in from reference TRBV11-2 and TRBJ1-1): EAGVAQSPRYKIIEKRQSVAFWCNPISGHATLYWYQQILGQGPKLLIQFQNNGVVDDSQLPKDRFSAERLKGVDSTLKIQPAKLEDSAVYLCASSLGAGATEAFFGQGTRLTVV.

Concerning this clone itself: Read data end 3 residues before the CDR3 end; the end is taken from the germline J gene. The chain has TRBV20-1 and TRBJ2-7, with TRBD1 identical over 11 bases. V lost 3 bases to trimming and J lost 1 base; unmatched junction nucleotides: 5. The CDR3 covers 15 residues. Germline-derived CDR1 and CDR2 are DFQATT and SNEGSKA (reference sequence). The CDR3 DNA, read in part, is TGCAGTGCTAGCTCCGGGACAGGGGGTTCCTACGAG. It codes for CSASSGTGGSYE. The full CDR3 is CSASSGTGGSYEQYF.

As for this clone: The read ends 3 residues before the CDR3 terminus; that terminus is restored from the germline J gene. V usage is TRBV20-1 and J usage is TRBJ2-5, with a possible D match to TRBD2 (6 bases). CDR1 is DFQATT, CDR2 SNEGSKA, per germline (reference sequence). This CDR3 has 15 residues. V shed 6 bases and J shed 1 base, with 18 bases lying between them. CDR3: CSAPLGGIAQETQYF. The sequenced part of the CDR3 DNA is TGCAGTGCACCTCTCGGCGGGATAGCCCAAGAGACC.

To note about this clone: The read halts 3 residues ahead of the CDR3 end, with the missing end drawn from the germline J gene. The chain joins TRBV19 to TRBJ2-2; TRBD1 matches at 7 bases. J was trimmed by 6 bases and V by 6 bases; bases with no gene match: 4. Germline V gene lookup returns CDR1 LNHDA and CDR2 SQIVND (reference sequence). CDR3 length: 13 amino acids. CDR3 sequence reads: CASRQGGPGELFF. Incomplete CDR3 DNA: TGTGCCAGTAGACAAGGGGGCCCCGGGGAG.

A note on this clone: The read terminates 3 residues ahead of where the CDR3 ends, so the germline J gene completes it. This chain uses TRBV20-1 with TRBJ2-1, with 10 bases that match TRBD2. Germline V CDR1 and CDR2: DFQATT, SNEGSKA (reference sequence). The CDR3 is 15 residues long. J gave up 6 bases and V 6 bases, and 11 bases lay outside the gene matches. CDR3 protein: CSASPGSGRANEQFF. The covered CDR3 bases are TGCAGTGCCAGCCCAGGGAGCGGGAGGGCCAATGAG.

The CDR3 region is CSVGAQGTSDTQYF. The DNA read from the CDR3 is TGCAGCGTTGGGGCCCAGGGGACCTCAGATACG. The chain links TRBV29-1 to TRBJ2-3; TRBD1 might be the D (6 bases). The read comes to an end 3 residues before the CDR3 does, leaving the germline J gene to fill in the end. CDR1 is SQVTM, CDR2 ANQGSEA, per germline. The germline V and J ends were trimmed by 4 bases and 4 bases, with 15 bases remaining between them. This CDR3 is 14 amino acids long.

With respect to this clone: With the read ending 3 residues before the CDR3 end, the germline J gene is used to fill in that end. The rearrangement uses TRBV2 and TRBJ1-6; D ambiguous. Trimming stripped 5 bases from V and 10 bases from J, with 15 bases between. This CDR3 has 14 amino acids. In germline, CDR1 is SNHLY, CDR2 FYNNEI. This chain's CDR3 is CASSPDPPGSPLHF. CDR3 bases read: TGTGCCAGCAGTCCCGACCCCCCGGGGTCACCC.

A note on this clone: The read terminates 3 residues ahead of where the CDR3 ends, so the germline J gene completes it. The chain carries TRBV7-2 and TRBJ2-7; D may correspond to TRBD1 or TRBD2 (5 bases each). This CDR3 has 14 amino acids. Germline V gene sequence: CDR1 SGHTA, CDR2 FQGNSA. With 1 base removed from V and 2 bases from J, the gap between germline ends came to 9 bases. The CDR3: CASSLGQGAYEQYF. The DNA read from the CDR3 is TGTGCCAGCAGCTTAGGGCAGGGAGCCTACGAG.

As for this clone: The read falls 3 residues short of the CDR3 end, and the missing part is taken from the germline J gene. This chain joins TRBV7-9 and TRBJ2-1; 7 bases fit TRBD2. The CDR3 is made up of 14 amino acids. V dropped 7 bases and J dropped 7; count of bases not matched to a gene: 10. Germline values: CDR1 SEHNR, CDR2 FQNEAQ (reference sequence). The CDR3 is CASTFSGTKNEQFF. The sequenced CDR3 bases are TGTGCCAGCACCTTCAGCGGGACCAAGAATGAG.

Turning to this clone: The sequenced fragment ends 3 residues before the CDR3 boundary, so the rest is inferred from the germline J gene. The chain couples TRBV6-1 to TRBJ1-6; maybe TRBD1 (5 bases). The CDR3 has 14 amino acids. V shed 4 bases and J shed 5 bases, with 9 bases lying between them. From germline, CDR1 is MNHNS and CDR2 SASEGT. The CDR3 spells CASSVRGDNSPLHF. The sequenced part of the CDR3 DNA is TGTGCCAGCAGTGTTCGAGGGGATAATTCACCC.

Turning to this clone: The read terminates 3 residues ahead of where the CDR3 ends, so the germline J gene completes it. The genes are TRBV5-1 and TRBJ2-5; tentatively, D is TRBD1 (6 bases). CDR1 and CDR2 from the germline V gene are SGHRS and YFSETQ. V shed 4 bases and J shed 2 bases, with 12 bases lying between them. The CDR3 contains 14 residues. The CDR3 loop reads CASSQGTKQETQYF. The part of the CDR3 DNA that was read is TGCGCCAGCAGCCAAGGGACAAAACAAGAGACC.

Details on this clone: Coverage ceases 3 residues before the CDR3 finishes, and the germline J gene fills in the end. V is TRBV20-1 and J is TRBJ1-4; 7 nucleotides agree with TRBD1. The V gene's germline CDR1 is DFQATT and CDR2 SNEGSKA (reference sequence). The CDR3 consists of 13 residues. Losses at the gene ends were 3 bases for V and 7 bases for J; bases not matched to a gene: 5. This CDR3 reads CSARGGTAEKLFF. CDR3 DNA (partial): TGCAGTGCTAGGGGAGGGACAGCTGAAAAA.

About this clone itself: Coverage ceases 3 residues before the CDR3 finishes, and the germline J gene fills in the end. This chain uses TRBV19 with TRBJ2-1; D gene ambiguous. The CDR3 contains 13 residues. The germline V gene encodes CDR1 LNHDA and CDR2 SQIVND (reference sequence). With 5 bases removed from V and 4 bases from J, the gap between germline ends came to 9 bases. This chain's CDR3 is CASSLSFYNEQFF. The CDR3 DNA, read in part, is TGTGCCAGTAGTCTCTCGTTTTACAATGAG.

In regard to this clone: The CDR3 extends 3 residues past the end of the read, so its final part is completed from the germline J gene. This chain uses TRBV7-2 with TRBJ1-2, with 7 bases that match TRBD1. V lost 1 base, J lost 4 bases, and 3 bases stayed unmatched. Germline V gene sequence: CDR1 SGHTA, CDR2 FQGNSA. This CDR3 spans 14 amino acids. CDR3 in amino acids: CASSLEAGGYGYTF. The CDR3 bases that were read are TGTGCCAGCAGCTTAGAAGCAGGGGGCTATGGC.

CDR3 DNA (partial): TGCAGCGTTGTTGGTAGCGGGAGGAATGAG. Amino acids: CSVVGSGRNE. The entire CDR3 protein reads CSVVGSGRNEQFF. V usage is TRBV29-1 and J usage is TRBJ2-1; 10 nucleotides match TRBD2. The CDR3 end falls 3 residues outside the read, so it is completed with the germline J gene. The CDR3 runs to 13 residues. CDR1 and CDR2 from the germline V gene are SQVTM and ANQGSEA. Germline trimming cut 4 bases from V and 7 bases from J; bases unmatched to any gene: 4.

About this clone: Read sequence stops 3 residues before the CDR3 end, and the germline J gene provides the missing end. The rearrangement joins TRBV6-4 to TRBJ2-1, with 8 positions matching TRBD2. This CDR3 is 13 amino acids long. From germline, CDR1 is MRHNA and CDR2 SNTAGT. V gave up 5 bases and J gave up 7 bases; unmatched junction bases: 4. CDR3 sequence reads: CASSRASGNEQFF. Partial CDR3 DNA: TGTGCCAGCAGTCGGGCTAGCGGGAATGAG.

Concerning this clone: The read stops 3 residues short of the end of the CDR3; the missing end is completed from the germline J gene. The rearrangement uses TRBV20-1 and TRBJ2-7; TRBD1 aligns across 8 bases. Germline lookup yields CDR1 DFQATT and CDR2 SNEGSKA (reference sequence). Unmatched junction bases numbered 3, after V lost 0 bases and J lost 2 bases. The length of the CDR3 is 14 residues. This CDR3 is CSARETGVPYEQYF. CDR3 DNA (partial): TGCAGTGCTAGAGAGACAGGGGTCCCCTACGAG.

CDR3 region: CASSWGGVAAAYEQYF. The CDR3 DNA, read in part, is TGTGCCAGCAGCTGGGGGGGGGTGGCAGCAGCCTACGAG. The rearrangement links TRBV7-8 to TRBJ2-7; 7 positions match TRBD2. From the germline J gene comes the end of the CDR3, since the read stops 3 residues before it. Trimming at V came to 4 bases and at J to 2 bases, leaving 11 bases not matched to a gene. This CDR3 contains 16 residues. Germline V lookup: CDR1 SGHVS, CDR2 FQNEAQ.

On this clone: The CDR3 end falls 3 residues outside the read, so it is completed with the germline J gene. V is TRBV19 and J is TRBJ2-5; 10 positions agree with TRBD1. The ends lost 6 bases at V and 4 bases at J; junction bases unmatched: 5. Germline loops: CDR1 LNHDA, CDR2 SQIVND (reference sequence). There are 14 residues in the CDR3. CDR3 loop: CASRDRGRGETQYF. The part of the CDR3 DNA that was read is TGTGCCAGTAGGGACAGGGGGAGAGGAGAGACC. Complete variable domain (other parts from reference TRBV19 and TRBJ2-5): DGGITQSPKYLFRKEGQNVTLSCEQNLNHDAMYWYRQDPGQGLRLIYYSQIVNDFQKGDIAEGYSVSREKKESFPLTVTSAQKNPTAFYLCASRDRGRGETQYFGPGTRLLVL.

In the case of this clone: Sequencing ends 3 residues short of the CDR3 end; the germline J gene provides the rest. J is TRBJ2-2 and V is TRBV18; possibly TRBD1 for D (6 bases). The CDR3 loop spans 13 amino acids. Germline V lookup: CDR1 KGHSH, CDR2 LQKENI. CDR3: CASSRVRGEALFF. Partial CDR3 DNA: TGTGCCAGCTCACGCGTCAGGGGAGAGGCG.